This is a list of T cell receptor beta chains from one sample in a study of PD-1 blockade in classical Hodgkin lymphoma. Only in-frame clones appear in the TCRdb table, and some are missing; sequencing was by immunoSEQ multiplex PCR. The sample yields roughly 50,000 clones, more than 65% seen once. This material consisted of peripheral blood mononuclear cells (PBMCs), taken at baseline. These receptors all come from a human donor with classical Hodgkin lymphoma. CDR3s include the opening cysteine and the closing phenylalanine or tryptophan. Each record gives: J gene, D gene, V gene, clone size, CDR3 DNA, CDR3 protein. The D gene is left open where the match is weak. Some rows mark clone size as missing; the rest say once, few, many or name a class of expanded clone.

j_call: TRBJ1-4; d_call: NA; v_call: TRBV10-3; clone_size: NA; cdr3_nt: TGTGCCATCTCCGAGGGGCAGAATGAAAAACTGTTTTTT; cdr3_aa: CAISEGQNEKLFF
j_call: TRBJ2-1; d_call: NA; v_call: TRBV30; clone_size: NA; cdr3_nt: TGTGCCTGGAGCCGTCTCTTCGATACCTACAATGAGCAGTTCTTC; cdr3_aa: CAWSRLFDTYNEQFF
j_call: TRBJ2-1; d_call: TRBD2; v_call: TRBV2; clone_size: NA; cdr3_nt: TGTGCCAGCCGGGCTAGCGGGAGCTTAGTGAATGAGCAGTTCTTC; cdr3_aa: CASRASGSLVNEQFF
j_call: TRBJ1-3; d_call: TRBD1; v_call: TRBV6-5; clone_size: NA; cdr3_nt: TGTGCCAGCAGCTACTCTCGGACAGGCCCACGAAACACCATATATTTT; cdr3_aa: CASSYSRTGPRNTIYF
j_call: TRBJ1-1; d_call: NA; v_call: TRBV30; clone_size: few; cdr3_nt: TGTGCCTGGACCCCGGGGGGGCTGAGCACTGAAGCTTTCTTT; cdr3_aa: CAWTPGGLSTEAFF
j_call: TRBJ1-5; d_call: NA; v_call: TRBV19; clone_size: NA; cdr3_nt: TGTGCCAGCCGACAGCTATATAGCAATCAGCCCCAGCATTTT; cdr3_aa: CASRQLYSNQPQHF
j_call: TRBJ1-5; d_call: NA; v_call: TRBV19; clone_size: NA; cdr3_nt: TGTGCCAGTAGTATAGGACAGGATCGACCGAATCAGCCCCAGCATTTT; cdr3_aa: CASSIGQDRPNQPQHF
j_call: TRBJ2-7; d_call: TRBD2; v_call: TRBV5-4; clone_size: few; cdr3_nt: TGTGCCAGCAGCAGCGGGAGCTCCTACGAGCAGTACTTC; cdr3_aa: CASSSGSSYEQYF
j_call: TRBJ2-1; d_call: NA; v_call: TRBV13; clone_size: few; cdr3_nt: TGTGCCAGCAGCTATTATCCAGGCAATGAGCAGTTCTTC; cdr3_aa: CASSYYPGNEQFF
j_call: TRBJ2-5; d_call: NA; v_call: TRBV10-3; clone_size: NA; cdr3_nt: TGTGCCATCAGTGATCTGGGCCTCCAAGAGACCCAGTACTTC; cdr3_aa: CAISDLGLQETQYF
j_call: TRBJ2-3; d_call: NA; v_call: TRBV6-6; clone_size: NA; cdr3_nt: TGTGCCAGCAGTTACGGGGGGACTTGGGATACGCAGTATTTT; cdr3_aa: CASSYGGTWDTQYF
j_call: TRBJ1-2; d_call: NA; v_call: TRBV30; clone_size: NA; cdr3_nt: TGTGCCTGGAGCGGGGGCGCGAGGGGTGGCTACACCTTC; cdr3_aa: CAWSGGARGGYTF
j_call: TRBJ2-1; d_call: TRBD2; v_call: TRBV7-8; clone_size: NA; cdr3_nt: TGTGCCAGCAGCTTAAGGACTAGCGGGGTCAACAATGAGCAGTTCTTC; cdr3_aa: CASSLRTSGVNNEQFF
j_call: TRBJ1-2; d_call: TRBD1; v_call: TRBV30; clone_size: NA; cdr3_nt: TGTGCCTGGAGTGCGCGAACCGGGACAGGGGATGGCTACACCTTC; cdr3_aa: CAWSARTGTGDGYTF
j_call: TRBJ1-3; d_call: TRBD1; v_call: TRBV4-1; clone_size: once; cdr3_nt: TGCGCCAGCAGCCAAGGGGGGACAGGCCGCTCTGGAAACACCATATATTTT; cdr3_aa: CASSQGGTGRSGNTIYF
j_call: TRBJ2-3; d_call: NA; v_call: TRBV4-3; clone_size: NA; cdr3_nt: TGCGCCAGCAGCTTAGACGGAGCGAGGGTCACAGATACGCAGTATTTT; cdr3_aa: CASSLDGARVTDTQYF
j_call: TRBJ2-1; d_call: NA; v_call: TRBV5-1; clone_size: NA; cdr3_nt: TGCGCCAGCAGCTTGATACACGGGAGTACCTACAATGAGCAGTTCTTC; cdr3_aa: CASSLIHGSTYNEQFF
j_call: TRBJ1-4; d_call: NA; v_call: TRBV9; clone_size: NA; cdr3_nt: TGTGCCAGCAGCGTAGCCGGGACCGGCGAAAAACTGTTTTTT; cdr3_aa: CASSVAGTGEKLFF
j_call: TRBJ2-2; d_call: NA; v_call: TRBV19; clone_size: NA; cdr3_nt: TGTGCCAGTAGTCTTAGACAGGGAGGAGGGGAGCTGTTTTTT; cdr3_aa: CASSLRQGGGELFF
j_call: TRBJ2-2; d_call: NA; v_call: TRBV19; clone_size: NA; cdr3_nt: TGTGCCAGTAGTATGGCGGGCGCTCCCAGGGAGCTGTTTTTT; cdr3_aa: CASSMAGAPRELFF
j_call: TRBJ2-7; d_call: NA; v_call: TRBV14; clone_size: NA; cdr3_nt: TGTGCCAGCAGCCAATATGGGGGTGGCTACGAGCAGTACTTC; cdr3_aa: CASSQYGGGYEQYF
j_call: TRBJ2-3; d_call: NA; v_call: TRBV7-8; clone_size: NA; cdr3_nt: TGTGCCAGCAGCTCCGCGGGGCGGGGCCCAGATACGCAGTATTTT; cdr3_aa: CASSSAGRGPDTQYF
j_call: TRBJ2-2; d_call: NA; v_call: TRBV5-1; clone_size: NA; cdr3_nt: TGCGCCAGCAGCTCCGACTGGGGAACCGGGGAGCTGTTTTTT; cdr3_aa: CASSSDWGTGELFF
j_call: TRBJ1-2; d_call: TRBD1; v_call: TRBV19; clone_size: NA; cdr3_nt: TGTGCCAGTAGCGCGGGGACAGGGCGACGCTATGGCTACACCTTC; cdr3_aa: CASSAGTGRRYGYTF
j_call: TRBJ2-3; d_call: NA; v_call: TRBV5-1; clone_size: NA; cdr3_nt: TGCGCCAGCAGCTTGGCCGTCGGGGTGGGCACAGATACGCAGTATTTT; cdr3_aa: CASSLAVGVGTDTQYF
j_call: TRBJ1-2; d_call: NA; v_call: TRBV30; clone_size: NA; cdr3_nt: TGTGCCTGGAGTAGACAGCCTGAGGAGTATGGCTACACCTTC; cdr3_aa: CAWSRQPEEYGYTF
j_call: TRBJ2-5; d_call: NA; v_call: TRBV4-2; clone_size: NA; cdr3_nt: TGTGCCAGCAGCCAAGATTTCGGGCAGAGTCAAGAGACCCAGTACTTC; cdr3_aa: CASSQDFGQSQETQYF
j_call: TRBJ1-5; d_call: TRBD1; v_call: TRBV18; clone_size: medium-sized; cdr3_nt: TGTGCCAGCTCACCAGGGCAGGGGGCAAAGCCCCAGCATTTT; cdr3_aa: CASSPGQGAKPQHF
j_call: TRBJ2-1; d_call: TRBD2; v_call: TRBV19; clone_size: NA; cdr3_nt: TGTGCCAGCCGACTTGCTAGCGGGAGCTACAATGAGCAGTTCTTC; cdr3_aa: CASRLASGSYNEQFF
j_call: TRBJ1-1; d_call: NA; v_call: TRBV19; clone_size: NA; cdr3_nt: TGTGCCAGTAGCCCTCGGCACATGAACACTGAAGCTTTCTTT; cdr3_aa: CASSPRHMNTEAFF
j_call: TRBJ1-2; d_call: TRBD1; v_call: TRBV7-9; clone_size: NA; cdr3_nt: TGTGCCAGCAGAATAGGACAGGGCCAAGGCTACACCTTC; cdr3_aa: CASRIGQGQGYTF
j_call: TRBJ1-1; d_call: NA; v_call: TRBV5-1; clone_size: NA; cdr3_nt: TGCGCCAGCAGCTACTCTTTCGGGACGGCGAACACTGAAGCTTTCTTT; cdr3_aa: CASSYSFGTANTEAFF
j_call: TRBJ1-2; d_call: NA; v_call: TRBV6-6; clone_size: NA; cdr3_nt: TGTGCCAGCAGCCCTCACAGTGGATTAGGTCATGGCTACACCTTC; cdr3_aa: CASSPHSGLGHGYTF
j_call: TRBJ1-1; d_call: NA; v_call: TRBV7-2; clone_size: NA; cdr3_nt: TGTGCCAGCAGCTTACGTCGGAACACTGAAGCTTTCTTT; cdr3_aa: CASSLRRNTEAFF
j_call: TRBJ1-4; d_call: TRBD1; v_call: TRBV25-1; clone_size: NA; cdr3_nt: TGTGCCAGCAGTGCCCGACAGGGTAATGAAAAACTGTTTTTT; cdr3_aa: CASSARQGNEKLFF
j_call: TRBJ1-2; d_call: TRBD1; v_call: TRBV7-6; clone_size: NA; cdr3_nt: TGTGCCAGCAGCTTAGCTCCCCCCGCTAAGACAGGGGCTGGCGGCTACACCTTC; cdr3_aa: CASSLAPPAKTGAGGYTF
j_call: TRBJ2-5; d_call: NA; v_call: TRBV6-6; clone_size: NA; cdr3_nt: TGTGCCAGCGTACCCCGGTCGGGGCCGGGTGAGACCCAGTACTTC; cdr3_aa: CASVPRSGPGETQYF
j_call: TRBJ2-2; d_call: NA; v_call: TRBV20-1; clone_size: NA; cdr3_nt: TGCAGTGCTAGTTTTGGTTCTAGGCTGTTTTTT; cdr3_aa: CSASFGSRLFF
j_call: TRBJ2-7; d_call: TRBD1; v_call: TRBV11-2; clone_size: NA; cdr3_nt: TGTGCCAGCAGCTTATCAGGGGGTTCATACGAGCAGTACTTC; cdr3_aa: CASSLSGGSYEQYF
j_call: TRBJ2-5; d_call: NA; v_call: TRBV7-2; clone_size: few; cdr3_nt: TGTGCCAGCAGACAGGGCGGAGGAGAGACCCAGTACTTC; cdr3_aa: CASRQGGGETQYF